This T cell receptor (beta chain) was profiled in a study of blood T cell repertoires in COVID-19. The overall study: T cells, B-cell-depleted T cells, or PBMCs supplied cDNA or gDNA.

Original processing notes: Amplified reference gene primers provided the basis for estimating nucleated cell counts. Profiled with immunoSEQ multiplex PCR; TCRdb holds only in-frame clones, not every one. V and J calls and clone size come straight from that table; D and trimming were deduced from the DNA. The profile shows over 120,000 clones, roughly 87% of them singletons. This CDR3 region has 12 residues. Germline V gene lookup returns CDR1 PRHDT and CDR2 FYEKMQ (reference sequence). V shed 6 bases, J shed 4 bases, and the junction held 2 bases outside the gene matches. The chain employs TRBV13 and TRBJ1-1, with 7 nucleotides matching TRBD1. The sample comprised peripheral blood. This clonotype was obtained from a woman in her forties or fifties with acute or convalescent COVID-19. The CDR3 coding sequence is TGTGCCAGCAGAGGGGGCCGCACTGAAGCTTTCTTT. Translating gives CASRGGRTEAFF.